Given below is one T cell receptor beta chain in context. The target antigen is unknown. The data derive from a study of CD8 T cells in Susac syndrome. Study-wide results and limits: A relatively small number of individuals underwent TCR sequencing and HLA analysis.

Germline CDR1 SGHRS, CDR2 YFSETQ. The CDR3 runs 14 residues. Unmatched junction bases numbered 8, after V lost 4 bases and J lost 7 bases. An amount of RNA that ranged from roughly 0.5 to 1 ug was reverse transcribed with random hexamers. immunoSEQ multiplex PCR amplified TCR beta CDR3 across 54 Vbeta, 13 Jbeta. TCRdb reprocessed the immunoSEQ multiplex PCR reads via MiXCR and lists one record per CDR3 protein. The repertoire consists of some 120,000 distinct CDR3 sequences, with roughly 94% occurring once and the leading ten covering around 0.1%. Sequencing of TCR beta drew on CD8+ and CD4+ T cells from blood.

The source material was CD4+ T cells from PBMCs. The TCR originated in a human donor in good health. This chain joins TRBV5-1 and TRBJ2-3, with 8 positions matching TRBD1. CDR3 sequence reads: CASSPRQGQNTQYF. CDR3 nucleotide sequence: TGCGCCAGCAGCCCCCGACAGGGGCAAAATACGCAGTATTTT.